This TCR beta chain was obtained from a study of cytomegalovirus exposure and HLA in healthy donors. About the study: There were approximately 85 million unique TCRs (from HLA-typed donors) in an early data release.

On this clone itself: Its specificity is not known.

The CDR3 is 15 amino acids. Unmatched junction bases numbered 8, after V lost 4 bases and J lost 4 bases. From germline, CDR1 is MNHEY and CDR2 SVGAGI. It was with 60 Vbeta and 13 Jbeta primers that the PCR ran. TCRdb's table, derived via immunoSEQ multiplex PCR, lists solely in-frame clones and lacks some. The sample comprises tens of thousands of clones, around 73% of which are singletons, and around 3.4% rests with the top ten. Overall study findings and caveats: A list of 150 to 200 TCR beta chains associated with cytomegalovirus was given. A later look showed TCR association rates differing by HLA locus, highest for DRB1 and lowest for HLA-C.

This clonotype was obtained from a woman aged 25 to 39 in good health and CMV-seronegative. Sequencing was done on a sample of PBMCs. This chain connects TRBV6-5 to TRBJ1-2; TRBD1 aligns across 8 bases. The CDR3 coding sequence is TGTGCCAGCAGTTTCCAGACAGGGGAGGGCTATGGCTACACCTTC. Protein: CASSFQTGEGYGYTF.